This is a list of T cell receptor beta chains from one sample in a study of response to subunit inactivated influenza vaccine. Using its own MiXCR run on the RT-PCR reads, TCRdb lists one record per CDR3 protein. The sample lists hundreds of thousands of distinct CDR3 sequences, roughly 18% occurring once. Here the sequenced sample was PBMCs from blood, taken about 5 days after vaccination. These receptors all stem from a man over 45 who received an inactivated influenza vaccine. CDR3s include the opening cysteine and the closing phenylalanine or tryptophan. D genes are given only for firm matches. Clone size is not always given. Where it is, it says once, few, many or a class for expanded clones.

TRBD1	TRBJ2-1	few	TRBV6-1	TGTGCCAGCAGTAAAGAGGGGGCCGCCTCCTACAATGAGCAGTTCTTC	CASSKEGAASYNEQFF
TRBD2	TRBJ2-7	few	TRBV5-1	TGCGCCAGCAGTTATGGACTAGCGGGGGAGAACGAGCAGTACTTC	CASSYGLAGENEQYF
NA	TRBJ1-4	NA	TRBV10-3	TGTGCCATCAGTGATTGGAACAGGGATGAAAAACTGTTTTTT	CAISDWNRDEKLFF
NA	TRBJ2-1	many	TRBV9	TGTGCCAGCAGCCTGGGACCAAGCAATGAGCAGTTCTTC	CASSLGPSNEQFF
NA	TRBJ2-7	NA	TRBV7-9	TGTGCCAGCAGCTTATTGGGGTCGATCTCCTACGAGCAGTACTTC	CASSLLGSISYEQYF
TRBD2	TRBJ2-1	NA	TRBV10-3	TGTGCCATCAGTACCGGGACTAGCGGGGGGTCAAGCTCCTACAATGAGCAGTTCTTC	CAISTGTSGGSSSYNEQFF
NA	TRBJ2-3	NA	TRBV12-3/TRBV12-4	TGTGCCAGCAGAGATACAGGGAGAAGCACAGATACGCAGTATTTT	CASRDTGRSTDTQYF
TRBD2	TRBJ2-3	few	TRBV7-2	TGTGCCAGCAGCATAGCGGGAGGGGACACAGATACGCAGTATTTT	CASSIAGGDTDTQYF
TRBD2	TRBJ2-1	NA	TRBV10-3	TGTGCCATCGCCCTAGCGGGAAACAATGAGCAGTTCTTC	CAIALAGNNEQFF
TRBD2	TRBJ2-7	NA	TRBV20-1	TGCAGTGCAGCGGGGGGCCGCTACGAGCAGTACTTC	CSAAGGRYEQYF
TRBD2	TRBJ2-7	NA	TRBV6-2/TRBV6-3	TGTGCCAGCAGTAGGACGGGACTAGCGGGTCCCTCCTACGAGCAGTACTTC	CASSRTGLAGPSYEQYF
TRBD1	TRBJ2-1	few	TRBV6-2/TRBV6-3	TGTGCCAGCAGTTCCCGGACAGGAACCTACAATGAGCAGTTCTTC	CASSSRTGTYNEQFF
NA	TRBJ2-7	NA	TRBV9	TGTGCCAGCAGCGGACCAGGGGGGAGCTCCTACGAGCAGTACTTC	CASSGPGGSSYEQYF
TRBD2	TRBJ2-1	NA	TRBV2	TGTGCCACCGCTAGCGGGGTTAGGAATGAGCAGTTCTTC	CATASGVRNEQFF
NA	TRBJ2-2	NA	TRBV20-1	TGCAGTGCTAGAGATACAACTACCGGGGAGCTGTTTTTT	CSARDTTTGELFF